This TCR beta chain was documented in a study of a mutant IDH1 vaccine in newly diagnosed glioma. Study-wide context: There were roughly 62% males and about 38% females among treated patients, whose mean age was 40.4 years.

Time point here: week 23, last vaccination. With topical imiquimod, each dose of the vaccine consisted of 300 ug of mutant IDH1 20-mer peptide. There are 12 residues in the CDR3. V was trimmed by 4 bases and J by 4 bases, leaving 10 bases between them. The germline gives CDR1 SQVTM, CDR2 ANQGSEA. Here immunoSEQ multiplex PCR was the method, and the copy in TCRdb shows in-frame clones only, minus some. This sample has about 43,000 clones, with about 81% found just once. Comments on this clone: No antigen is known for it.

The source of this sequence is a woman younger than 35 with glioma. Some clones in this sample may be carry-over from other donors' samples. The specimen comprised PBMCs, sampled from a glioma patient whose treatment included an IDH1 peptide vaccine. This rearrangement joins TRBV29-1 to TRBJ2-5; tentative D call: TRBD1 (5 bases). CDR3 sequence: CSVVIGVETQYF. The DNA for the CDR3 is TGCAGCGTTGTAATAGGGGTAGAGACCCAGTACTTC.